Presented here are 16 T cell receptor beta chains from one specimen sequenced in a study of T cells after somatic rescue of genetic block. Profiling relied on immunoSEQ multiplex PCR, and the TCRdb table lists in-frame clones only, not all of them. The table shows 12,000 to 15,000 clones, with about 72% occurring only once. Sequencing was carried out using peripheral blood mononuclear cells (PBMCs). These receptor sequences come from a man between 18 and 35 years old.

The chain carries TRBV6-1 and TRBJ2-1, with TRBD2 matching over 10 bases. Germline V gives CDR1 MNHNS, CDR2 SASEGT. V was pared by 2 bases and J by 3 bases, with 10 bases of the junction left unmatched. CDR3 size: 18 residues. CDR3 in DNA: TGTGCCAGCAGTGAATATGGCCTAGCGGGAGTCATCTACAATGAGCAGTTCTTC. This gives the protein CASSEYGLAGVIYNEQFF.

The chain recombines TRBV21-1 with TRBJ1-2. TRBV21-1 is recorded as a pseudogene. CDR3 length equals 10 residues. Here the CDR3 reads CASSNYGYTF. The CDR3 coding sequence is TGTGCCAGCAGTAATTATGGCTACACCTTC.

The DNA for the CDR3 is TGTGCCAGCAGTACAGACAGGGGGTCCCTCCGGACCTACGAGCAGTACTTC. This translates into CASSTDRGSLRTYEQYF. This rearrangement joins TRBV2 to TRBJ2-7; 9 bases match TRBD1. With V trimmed by 5 bases and J by 2 bases, 13 bases remained unmatched. This CDR3 region has 17 residues. CDR1 and CDR2 (germline): SNHLY, FYNNEI.

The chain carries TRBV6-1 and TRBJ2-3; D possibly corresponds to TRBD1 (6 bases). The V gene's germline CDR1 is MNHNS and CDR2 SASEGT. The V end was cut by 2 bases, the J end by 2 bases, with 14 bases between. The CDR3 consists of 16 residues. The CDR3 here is CASSESNRAYTDTQYF. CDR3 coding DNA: TGTGCCAGCAGTGAAAGTAACAGGGCCTACACAGATACGCAGTATTTT.

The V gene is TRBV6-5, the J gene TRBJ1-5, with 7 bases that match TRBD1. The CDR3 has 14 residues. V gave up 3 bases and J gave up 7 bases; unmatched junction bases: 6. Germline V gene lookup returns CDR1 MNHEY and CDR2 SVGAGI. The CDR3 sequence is CASSYNRGGQPQHF. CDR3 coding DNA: TGTGCCAGCAGTTATAACAGGGGAGGGCAGCCCCAGCATTTT.

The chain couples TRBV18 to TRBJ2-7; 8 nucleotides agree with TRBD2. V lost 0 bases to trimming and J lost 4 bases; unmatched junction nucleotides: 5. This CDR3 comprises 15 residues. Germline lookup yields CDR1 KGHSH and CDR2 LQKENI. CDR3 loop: CASSPPSREGYEQYF. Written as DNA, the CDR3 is TGTGCCAGCTCACCACCGTCCCGGGAGGGTTACGAGCAGTACTTC.

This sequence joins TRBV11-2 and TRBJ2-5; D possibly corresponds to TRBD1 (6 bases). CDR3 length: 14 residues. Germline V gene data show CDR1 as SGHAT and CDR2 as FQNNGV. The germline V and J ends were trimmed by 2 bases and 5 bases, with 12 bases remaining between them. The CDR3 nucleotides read TGTGCCAGCAGCTTATCATCAGGGGCGGAGACCCAGTACTTC. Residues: CASSLSSGAETQYF. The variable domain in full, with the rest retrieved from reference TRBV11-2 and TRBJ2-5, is EAGVAQSPRYKIIEKRQSVAFWCNPISGHATLYWYQQILGQGPKLLIQFQNNGVVDDSQLPKDRFSAERLKGVDSTLKIQPAKLEDSAVYLCASSLSSGAETQYFGPGTRLLVL.

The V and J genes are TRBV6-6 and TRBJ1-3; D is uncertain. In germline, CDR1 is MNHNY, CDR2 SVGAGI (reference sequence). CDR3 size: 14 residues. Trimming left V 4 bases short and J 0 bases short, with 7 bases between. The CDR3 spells CASSSSFSGNTIYF. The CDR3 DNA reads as TGTGCCAGCAGTTCCTCTTTCTCTGGAAACACCATATATTTT.

DNA of the CDR3: TGCGCCAGCAGCCAACAGGGGCGCGAGGCAACTAATGAAAAACTGTTTTTT. Translating gives CASSQQGREATNEKLFF. The V call is TRBV4-1, the J call TRBJ1-4; a weak D match, TRBD1 (6 bases). Trimming removed 2 bases at V and 0 bases at J, with 13 bases between. The CDR3 runs 17 residues. CDR1 and CDR2 from the germline V gene are MGHRA and YSYEKL.

CDR3 loop: CSVLTQGSYEQYF. CDR3 in DNA: TGCAGCGTCCTAACACAGGGTTCCTACGAGCAGTACTTC. The chain is built from TRBV29-1 and TRBJ2-7; tentatively, D is TRBD1 (6 bases). V was cut by 6 bases and J by 1 base, with 13 bases left in between. The germline gives CDR1 SQVTM, CDR2 ANQGSEA. The length of the CDR3 is 13 residues.

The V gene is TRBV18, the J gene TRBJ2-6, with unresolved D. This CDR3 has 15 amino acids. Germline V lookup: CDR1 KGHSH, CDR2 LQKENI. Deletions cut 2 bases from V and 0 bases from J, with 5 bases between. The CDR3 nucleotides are TGTGCCAGCTCACCAGGTGGCTCTGGGGCCAACGTCCTGACTTTC. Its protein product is CASSPGGSGANVLTF.

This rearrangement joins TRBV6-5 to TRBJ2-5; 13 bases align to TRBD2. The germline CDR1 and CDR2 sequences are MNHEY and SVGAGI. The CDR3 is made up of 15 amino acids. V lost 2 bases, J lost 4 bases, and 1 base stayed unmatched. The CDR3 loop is CASSYRLAGGETQYF. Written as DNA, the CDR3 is TGTGCCAGCAGTTACCGACTAGCGGGGGGAGAGACCCAGTACTTC.

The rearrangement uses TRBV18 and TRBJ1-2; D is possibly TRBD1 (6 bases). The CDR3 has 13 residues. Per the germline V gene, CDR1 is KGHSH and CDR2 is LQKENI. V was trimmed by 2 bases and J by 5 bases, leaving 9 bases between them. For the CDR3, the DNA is TGTGCCAGCTCACCAGGGGGCTATTATGGCTACACCTTC. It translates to CASSPGGYYGYTF.

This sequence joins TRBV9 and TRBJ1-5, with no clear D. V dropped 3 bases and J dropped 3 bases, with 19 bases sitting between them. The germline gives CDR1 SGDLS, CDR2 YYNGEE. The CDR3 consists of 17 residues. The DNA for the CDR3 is TGTGCCAGCAGCGCCTTAGACGGGAGAGGTCCCAATCAGCCCCAGCATTTT. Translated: CASSALDGRGPNQPQHF.

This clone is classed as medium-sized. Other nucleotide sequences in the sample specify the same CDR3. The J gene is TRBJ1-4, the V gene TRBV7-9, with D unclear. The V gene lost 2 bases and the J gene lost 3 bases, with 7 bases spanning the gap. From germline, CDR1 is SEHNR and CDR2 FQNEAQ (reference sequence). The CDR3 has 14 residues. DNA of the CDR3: TGTGCCAGCAGCTTATTAGGGCCTAATGAAAAACTGTTTTTT. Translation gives CASSLLGPNEKLFF.

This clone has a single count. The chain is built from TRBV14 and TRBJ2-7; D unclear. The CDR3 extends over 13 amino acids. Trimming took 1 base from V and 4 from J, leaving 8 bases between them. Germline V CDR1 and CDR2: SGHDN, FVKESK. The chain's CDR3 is CASSQGLGYEQYF. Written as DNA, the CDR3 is TGTGCCAGCAGCCAAGGACTGGGGTACGAGCAGTACTTC.